These 28 T cell receptor beta chains were all obtained from the same sample, sequenced in a study of blood T cell repertoires in COVID-19. Repertoires were generated with immunoSEQ multiplex PCR, while TCRdb's copy carries only in-frame clones and drops some. Of 190,000 or so clones listed, more than 70% are singletons. The sample was PBMCs or T cells enriched from blood (not recorded which). The receptors shown here come from a woman aged 30 to 39 who had recovered from COVID-19.

The chain combines TRBV5-3 with TRBJ1-1; TRBD1 might be the D (6 bases). TRBV5-3 is recorded as an ORF, its role being uncertain. The CDR3 sequence is 19 residues long. V lost 0 bases, J lost 4 bases, and 25 bases lay in between. The CDR3, as DNA: TGTGCCAGAAGCTTGGCCTCCTCAGGGGAGTGGTGGCGGACCACTGAAGCTTTCTTT. This encodes CARSLASSGEWWRTTEAFF.

This rearrangement joins TRBV7-9 to TRBJ2-7, with D tentatively TRBD2 (5 bases). Germline assignment: CDR1 SEHNR and CDR2 FQNEAQ (reference sequence). The length of the CDR3 is 13 residues. The ends were cut back, 2 bases at V and 7 bases at J, with 12 bases in the middle. CDR3 nucleotide sequence: TGTGCCAGCAGCTTATCACCGTCGGGGGAGCAGTACTTC. Translating it yields CASSLSPSGEQYF.

V usage is TRBV6-5 and J usage is TRBJ2-1, with D perhaps TRBD2 (5 bases). Germline CDR1 is MNHEY and CDR2 is SVGAGI. Trimming removed 2 bases from V and 4 bases from J, with 12 bases in between. The CDR3 is made up of 15 amino acids. The CDR3 reads CASSYATGRYNEQFF. DNA of the CDR3: TGTGCCAGCAGTTACGCAACGGGAAGGTACAATGAGCAGTTCTTC.

The chain combines TRBV7-9 with TRBJ1-2; possible D gene TRBD1, 5 bases. In germline, CDR1 is SEHNR, CDR2 FQNEAQ (reference sequence). CDR3 length: 14 residues. V lost 4 bases and J 2 bases, leaving 11 bases between the germline ends. Here the CDR3 DNA reads TGTGCCAGCAGCTCCTCTGGGGCCAACTATGGCTACACCTTC. Translated: CASSSSGANYGYTF.

The chain has TRBV5-4 and TRBJ2-7; a possible D gene is TRBD2 (6 bases). CDR1 and CDR2 (germline): SGHNT, YYREEE (reference sequence). The ends were cut back, 4 bases at V and 3 bases at J, with 11 bases in the middle. The CDR3 length is 13 residues. The DNA for the CDR3 is TGTGCCAGCAGCCGGGAGCCTGACTACGAGCAGTACTTC. Its protein is CASSREPDYEQYF.

The rearrangement joins TRBV4-1 to TRBJ2-3; 13 nucleotides match TRBD2. With V trimmed by 0 bases and J by 5 bases, 5 bases remained unmatched. CDR1 MGHRA and CDR2 YSYEKL come from the germline V gene. This CDR3 is built from 17 residues. The CDR3 here is CASSQDELAGGGDTQYF. CDR3 bases: TGCGCCAGCAGCCAAGATGAACTAGCGGGAGGGGGAGATACGCAGTATTTT.

This clone was counted a single time. Different DNA sequences within this sample yield the same CDR3. The chain joins TRBV28 to TRBJ1-1; D remains unclear. The CDR3 length is 13 residues. Germline loops: CDR1 MDHEN, CDR2 SYDVKM. V was pared by 6 bases and J by 1 base, with 9 bases between. Here the CDR3 DNA reads TGTGCCAGCAGGCGAGGGAGGAACACTGAAGCTTTCTTT. Translating it yields CASRRGRNTEAFF.

The J gene is TRBJ1-6, the V gene TRBV19; the D gene is possibly TRBD1 (5 bases). Trimming pared 1 base from V and 7 bases from J, leaving 17 bases between. Germline CDR1 is LNHDA and CDR2 is SQIVND (reference sequence). This CDR3 contains 17 residues. CDR3 coding DNA: TGTGCCAGTAGTATAGGACAGCTAAGGAGTCGGAATTCACCCCTCCACTTT. It translates to CASSIGQLRSRNSPLHF.

This chain links TRBV10-2 with TRBJ2-4; 10 nucleotides match TRBD2. V shed 5 bases and J 2 bases; nucleotides not matched to a gene: 6. The CDR3 loop spans 16 amino acids. Germline CDR1 and CDR2: WSHSY and SAAADI. CDR3 bases: TGCGCCAGCAGTAGTCTAGCGGGAGACACCAAAAACATTCAGTACTTC. This encodes CASSSLAGDTKNIQYF.

The CDR3 DNA is TGTGCCAGCAGTGGGCGGGGCACCCAAGAGACCCAGTACTTC. Translated: CASSGRGTQETQYF. The chain links TRBV25-1 to TRBJ2-5; TRBD2 might be the D (6 bases). This CDR3 is built from 14 residues. Trimming took 4 bases from V and 1 from J, leaving 10 bases between them. From germline, CDR1 is MGHDK and CDR2 SYGVNS.

There are a few counts of this clone. This rearrangement joins TRBV29-1 to TRBJ1-2; D is ambiguous. Looked up from germline, CDR1 is SQVTM and CDR2 is ANQGSEA. The CDR3 length is 10 residues. With 6 bases removed from V and 8 bases from J, the gap between germline ends came to 10 bases. CDR3 DNA sequence: TGCAGCGTCGACTCGGGGGGCTACACCTTC. Amino acid sequence: CSVDSGGYTF.

The CDR3 sequence is CATSRDRDGYTF. In DNA, the CDR3 is TGTGCCACCAGCAGAGACAGGGATGGCTACACCTTC. This chain connects TRBV15 to TRBJ1-2; TRBD1 is a possible D gene (5 bases). Germline-derived CDR1 and CDR2 are LNHNV and YYDKDF (reference sequence). Deletions cut 0 bases from V and 6 bases from J, with 5 bases between. The CDR3 length is 12 residues.

This clone was seen more than once but under ten times. The chain is built from TRBV29-1 and TRBJ2-2; the D is unclear. CDR3 size: 13 residues. The ends were cut back, 7 bases at V and 4 bases at J, with 13 bases in the middle. The germline V gene encodes CDR1 SQVTM and CDR2 ANQGSEA. CDR3 protein: CSAQRQSTGELFF. Here the CDR3 DNA reads TGCAGCGCCCAGAGGCAGAGCACCGGGGAGCTGTTTTTT.

This clone has just one count. The V gene is TRBV5-5, the J gene TRBJ2-7, with 7 bases fitting TRBD1. V shed 2 bases and J 3 bases; nucleotides not matched to a gene: 5. Germline CDR1 reads SGHKS; CDR2 reads YYEKEE (reference sequence). This CDR3 comprises 14 residues. CDR3 loop: CASSFWDSLYEQYF. The CDR3 DNA is TGTGCCAGCAGCTTTTGGGACAGTCTCTACGAGCAGTACTTC. The entire variable domain, with the rest obtained from reference TRBV5-5 and TRBJ2-7, is as follows: DAGVTQSPTHLIKTRGQQVTLRCSPISGHKSVSWYQQVLGQGPQFIFQYYEKEERGRGNFPDRFSARQFPNYSSELNVNALLLGDSALYLCASSFWDSLYEQYFGPGTRLTVT.

V gene TRBV9 combines with J gene TRBJ2-3; 15 positions agree with TRBD2. Germline CDR1 SGDLS, CDR2 YYNGEE. There are 19 residues in the CDR3. Trimming removed 4 bases from V and 5 bases from J; junction bases left unmatched: 14. The CDR3 DNA is TGTGCCAGCAGCACCCACCTCGGACTAGCGGGAGGGCCTATAGATACGCAGTATTTT. Protein sequence: CASSTHLGLAGGPIDTQYF.

This chain connects TRBV10-3 to TRBJ2-2, with D perhaps matching TRBD1 (6 bases). The CDR3 covers 14 residues. Trimming removed 6 bases from V and 5 bases from J, with 13 bases in between. Germline V gene data show CDR1 as ENHRY and CDR2 as SYGVKD. CDR3 in DNA: TGTGCCATCAGGAGCGCCCAGGGGACCGGGGAGCTGTTTTTT. It codes for CAIRSAQGTGELFF.

The chain carries TRBV6-6 and TRBJ1-3, with D possibly being TRBD1 (6 bases). CDR3 length equals 14 residues. The V gene lost 0 bases and the J gene lost 8 bases, with 11 bases spanning the gap. Germline values: CDR1 MNHNY, CDR2 SVGAGI (reference sequence). In nucleotides, the CDR3 is TGTGCCAGCAGTTACTCGACGCAGGGGTACACCATATATTTT. Translated, it gives CASSYSTQGYTIYF.

The chain joins TRBV5-1 to TRBJ1-2, with D perhaps TRBD1 (6 bases). CDR3 length: 14 residues. Germline V lookup: CDR1 SGHRS, CDR2 YFSETQ. V lost 1 base and J 4 bases, leaving 11 bases between the germline ends. Here the CDR3 DNA reads TGCGCCAGCAGCTTGCAGGGGCAAGGCTATGGCTACACCTTC. Amino acids: CASSLQGQGYGYTF.

The chain is built from TRBV12-3 or TRBV12-4 and TRBJ1-1, with D possibly being TRBD1 (5 bases). Trimming removed 7 bases from V and 7 bases from J, with 13 bases in between. The CDR3 length is 12 residues. For the CDR3, the DNA is TGTGCCAGCACCCTGGCGGGGCTTGAAGCTTTCTTT. Translation gives CASTLAGLEAFF.

The chain uses TRBV10-3 and TRBJ2-1, with 7 bases fitting TRBD2. V shed 4 bases and J 5 bases; nucleotides not matched to a gene: 5. There are 14 residues in the CDR3. CDR1 is ENHRY, CDR2 SYGVKD, per germline. CDR3 in DNA: TGTGCCATCAGTGTCCAGCGGGAAGACAATGAGCAGTTCTTC. Amino acids: CAISVQREDNEQFF.

The chain combines TRBV7-9 with TRBJ2-7, with D uncertain. In germline, CDR1 is SEHNR, CDR2 FQNEAQ (reference sequence). This CDR3 region has 13 residues. V was shortened by 2 bases and J by 4 bases, with 9 bases between the two germline ends. The CDR3 sequence is CASSLPGLYEQYF. CDR3 coding DNA: TGTGCCAGCAGCTTACCGGGTCTATACGAGCAGTACTTC.

In DNA, the CDR3 is TGTGCCAGCAGCCTGAACAGGGTCTCTGGAAACACCATATATTTT. As protein: CASSLNRVSGNTIYF. This chain joins TRBV28 and TRBJ1-3; weak D call: TRBD1 (6 bases). There are 15 residues in the CDR3. Germline V gene sequence: CDR1 MDHEN, CDR2 SYDVKM. Trimming stripped 6 bases from V and 0 bases from J, with 12 bases between.

This chain links TRBV5-6 with TRBJ2-7; 8 bases match TRBD2. V dropped 2 bases and J dropped 6; count of bases not matched to a gene: 7. The germline V gene has CDR1 SGHDT and CDR2 YYEEEE. The CDR3 sequence is 14 residues long. CDR3 bases: TGTGCCAGCAGCTTTTTAGCGGGACGTGGCGAGCAGTACTTC. As protein: CASSFLAGRGEQYF. Full variable domain (remainder filled in from reference TRBV5-6 and TRBJ2-7): DAGVTQSPTHLIKTRGQQVTLRCSPKSGHDTVSWYQQALGQGPQFIFQYYEEEERQRGNFPDRFSGHQFPNYSSELNVNALLLGDSALYLCASSFLAGRGEQYFGPGTRLTVT.

The chain is built from TRBV2 and TRBJ2-6; D gene unclear. The CDR3 extends over 16 amino acids. Germline values: CDR1 SNHLY, CDR2 FYNNEI. Between the trimmed V and J ends, which lost 7 bases and 0 bases, there was a span of 13 bases. The CDR3 protein is CASNPGMSSGANVLTF. Here the CDR3 DNA reads TGTGCCAGCAATCCAGGAATGAGCTCTGGGGCCAACGTCCTGACTTTC.

The CDR3 spells CASSTGVGTIYF. The CDR3, as DNA: TGTGCCAGCAGTACAGGTGTAGGCACCATATATTTT. The chain has TRBV28 and TRBJ1-3, with D possibly being TRBD1 (5 bases). The germline CDR1 and CDR2 sequences are MDHEN and SYDVKM. This CDR3 spans 12 amino acids. Trimming left V 5 bases short and J 9 bases short, with 11 bases between.

The table lists this clone with a count of one. The J gene is TRBJ2-3, the V gene TRBV4-2; unclear D gene. Germline lookup yields CDR1 LGHNA and CDR2 YNFKEQ. The V end was cut by 0 bases, the J end by 3 bases, with 13 bases between. The CDR3 has 16 residues. The CDR3 nucleotides read TGTGCCAGCAGCCAAGACGGCAGTCAGGAAACAGATACGCAGTATTTT. Amino acids: CASSQDGSQETDTQYF.

The sample holds one count of this clone. The chain has TRBV4-2 and TRBJ2-2; D call uncertain. Germline-derived CDR1 and CDR2 are LGHNA and YNFKEQ. The CDR3 runs 15 residues. Trimming took off 0 bases at V and 7 bases at J, with 12 bases between the two ends. The CDR3 nucleotides are TGTGCCAGCAGCCAAGAACACAGTATTGGCGGGGAGCTGTTTTTT. Its protein is CASSQEHSIGGELFF.

This clone occurred once. This chain links TRBV14 with TRBJ2-5; the match to TRBD2 covers 10 bases. This CDR3 comprises 18 residues. V shed 0 bases, J shed 2 bases, and the junction held 9 bases outside the gene matches. In germline, CDR1 is SGHDN, CDR2 FVKESK. CDR3 region: CASSQDLRTSGIQETQYF. The CDR3 region has the DNA TGTGCCAGCAGCCAAGATTTAAGGACTAGCGGAATTCAAGAGACCCAGTACTTC.